These 14 T cell receptor beta chains originate from one sample sequenced in a study of blood T cell repertoires in COVID-19. Sequencing was performed with immunoSEQ multiplex PCR; in TCRdb, only in-frame clones are kept and a portion is missing. The sample yields 250,000 to 300,000 clones, just under 90% seen once. The sample comprised peripheral blood. These receptors were collected from a woman in her twenties or thirties with COVID-19, enrolled during active disease.

This sequence joins TRBV5-1 and TRBJ2-7; 10 bases are a match to TRBD1. The CDR3 extends over 16 amino acids. The germline V gene encodes CDR1 SGHRS and CDR2 YFSETQ. V trimming: 3 bases; J trimming: 2 bases; junction bases outside the gene matches: 8. DNA of the CDR3: TGCGCCAGCAGCTGGGGACAGGGGATGACTGCCTACGAGCAGTACTTC. Translating it yields CASSWGQGMTAYEQYF.

The rearrangement links TRBV15 to TRBJ2-2, with D tentatively TRBD1 (5 bases). This CDR3 has 16 residues. V dropped 2 bases and J dropped 6 bases, with 16 bases sitting between them. Germline CDR1 and CDR2: LNHNV and YYDKDF (reference sequence). CDR3 nucleotides: TGTGCCACCAGCAGAAACCTAAACACAGGCGCCGGGGAGCTGTTTTTT. Its translation: CATSRNLNTGAGELFF.

The chain has TRBV5-6 and TRBJ1-2, with a possible D match to TRBD1 (5 bases). Germline loops: CDR1 SGHDT, CDR2 YYEEEE. This CDR3 is built from 12 residues. Trimming took 3 bases from V and 4 from J, leaving 7 bases between them. Here the CDR3 reads CASSSRGYGYTF. The CDR3 nucleotides are TGTGCCAGCAGCTCTAGGGGCTATGGCTACACCTTC.

The V call is TRBV5-1, the J call TRBJ1-4; perhaps TRBD1 as D (5 bases). CDR3 length equals 13 residues. V lost 5 bases and J 4 bases, leaving 9 bases between the germline ends. Germline CDR1 and CDR2: SGHRS and YFSETQ. The CDR3: CASRRQLNEKLFF. The DNA for the CDR3 is TGCGCCAGCAGAAGACAGCTTAATGAAAAACTGTTTTTT.

V and J are TRBV2 and TRBJ2-3; TRBD2 matches at 10 bases. There are 15 residues in the CDR3. J gave up 4 bases and V 6 bases, and 7 bases lay outside the gene matches. Germline CDR1 reads SNHLY; CDR2 reads FYNNEI. CDR3 DNA sequence: TGTGCCAGCAGGGCACTAGCGGGGAGATCAGATACGCAGTATTTT. Translation gives CASRALAGRSDTQYF.

The V call is TRBV3-1 (or the pseudogene TRBV3-2), the J call TRBJ2-3, with TRBD1 matching 7 bases. The CDR3 runs to 14 residues. Losses at the gene ends were 3 bases for V and 5 bases for J; bases not matched to a gene: 5. Germline-derived CDR1 and CDR2 are LGHDT and YNNKEL (reference sequence). CDR3 loop: CASSQRGLQDTQYF. The CDR3 DNA follows: TGTGCCAGCAGCCAGAGGGGGCTCCAAGATACGCAGTATTTT.

The rearrangement uses TRBV10-1 and TRBJ2-7; D is undetermined. The germline V gene encodes CDR1 WNHNN and CDR2 SYGVQD (reference sequence). V dropped 4 bases and J dropped 0 bases, with 10 bases sitting between them. CDR3 length equals 14 residues. The CDR3 bases are TGCGCCAGCAGTGCAAGCTTGAGCTCCTACGAGCAGTACTTC. Its protein is CASSASLSSYEQYF.

This clone came up once. This chain uses TRBV6-1 with TRBJ1-3; perhaps TRBD1 as D (6 bases). CDR1 and CDR2 (germline): MNHNS, SASEGT. V lost 3 bases, J lost 5 bases, and 11 bases lay in between. CDR3 size: 14 residues. For the CDR3, the DNA is TGTGCCAGCAGTGATACAGGGTCGAGAAACACCATATATTTT. This codes for CASSDTGSRNTIYF.

The chain joins TRBV6-1 to TRBJ2-2; TRBD2 might be the D (6 bases). The germline CDR1 and CDR2 sequences are MNHNS and SASEGT. CDR3 length equals 17 residues. Trimming took 2 bases from V and 3 from J, leaving 16 bases between them. In DNA form, the CDR3 reads TGTGCCAGCAGTGAACCCCAATGGAGGGGTGACACCGGGGAGCTGTTTTTT. It is translated as CASSEPQWRGDTGELFF.

The chain joins TRBV3-1 (or the pseudogene TRBV3-2) to TRBJ1-4, with D uncertain. CDR3 size: 14 residues. V was clipped by 1 base and J by 6 bases, with 9 bases between them. CDR1 and CDR2 (germline): LGHDT, YNNKEL (reference sequence). The CDR3 spells CASSQVSYDEKLFF. CDR3 bases: TGTGCCAGCAGCCAAGTTTCCTACGATGAAAAACTGTTTTTT.

This clone was detected once. The gene calls are TRBV3-1 (or the pseudogene TRBV3-2) and TRBJ1-5; D gene uncertain. CDR1 and CDR2 (germline): LGHDT, YNNKEL (reference sequence). The CDR3 is 14 residues long. The V and J ends lost 1 base and 4 bases respectively, with 8 bases between them. The CDR3 loop is CASSQASRNQPQHF. DNA for the CDR3: TGTGCCAGCAGCCAAGCCAGTCGTAATCAGCCCCAGCATTTT.

This chain links TRBV10-2 with TRBJ1-4, with TRBD1 matching over 10 bases. J lost 0 bases, V lost 8 bases, and 12 bases had no gene match. CDR3 size: 18 residues. Germline V lookup: CDR1 WSHSY, CDR2 SAAADI. CDR3 residues: CASSLRDRGLATNEKLFF. The DNA for the CDR3 is TGCGCCAGCTCCCTCCGGGACAGGGGTCTAGCAACTAATGAAAAACTGTTTTTT.

The V and J genes are TRBV7-2 and TRBJ1-2; no definite D call. Trimming removed 4 bases from V and 0 bases from J, with 9 bases in between. This CDR3 has 14 residues. The germline CDR1 and CDR2 sequences are SGHTA and FQGNSA. In nucleotides, the CDR3 is TGTGCCAGCAGCTCCTCAACACCTAACTATGGCTACACCTTC. Amino acids: CASSSSTPNYGYTF.

The chain carries TRBV7-9 and TRBJ1-5; the D gene is possibly TRBD1 (5 bases). This CDR3 region has 14 residues. V was pared by 5 bases and J by 4 bases, with 12 bases between. Looked up from germline, CDR1 is SEHNR and CDR2 is FQNEAQ (reference sequence). The CDR3 DNA reads TGTGCCAGCAGCCCCACCTCAGGGAATCAGCCCCAGCATTTT. It encodes CASSPTSGNQPQHF.